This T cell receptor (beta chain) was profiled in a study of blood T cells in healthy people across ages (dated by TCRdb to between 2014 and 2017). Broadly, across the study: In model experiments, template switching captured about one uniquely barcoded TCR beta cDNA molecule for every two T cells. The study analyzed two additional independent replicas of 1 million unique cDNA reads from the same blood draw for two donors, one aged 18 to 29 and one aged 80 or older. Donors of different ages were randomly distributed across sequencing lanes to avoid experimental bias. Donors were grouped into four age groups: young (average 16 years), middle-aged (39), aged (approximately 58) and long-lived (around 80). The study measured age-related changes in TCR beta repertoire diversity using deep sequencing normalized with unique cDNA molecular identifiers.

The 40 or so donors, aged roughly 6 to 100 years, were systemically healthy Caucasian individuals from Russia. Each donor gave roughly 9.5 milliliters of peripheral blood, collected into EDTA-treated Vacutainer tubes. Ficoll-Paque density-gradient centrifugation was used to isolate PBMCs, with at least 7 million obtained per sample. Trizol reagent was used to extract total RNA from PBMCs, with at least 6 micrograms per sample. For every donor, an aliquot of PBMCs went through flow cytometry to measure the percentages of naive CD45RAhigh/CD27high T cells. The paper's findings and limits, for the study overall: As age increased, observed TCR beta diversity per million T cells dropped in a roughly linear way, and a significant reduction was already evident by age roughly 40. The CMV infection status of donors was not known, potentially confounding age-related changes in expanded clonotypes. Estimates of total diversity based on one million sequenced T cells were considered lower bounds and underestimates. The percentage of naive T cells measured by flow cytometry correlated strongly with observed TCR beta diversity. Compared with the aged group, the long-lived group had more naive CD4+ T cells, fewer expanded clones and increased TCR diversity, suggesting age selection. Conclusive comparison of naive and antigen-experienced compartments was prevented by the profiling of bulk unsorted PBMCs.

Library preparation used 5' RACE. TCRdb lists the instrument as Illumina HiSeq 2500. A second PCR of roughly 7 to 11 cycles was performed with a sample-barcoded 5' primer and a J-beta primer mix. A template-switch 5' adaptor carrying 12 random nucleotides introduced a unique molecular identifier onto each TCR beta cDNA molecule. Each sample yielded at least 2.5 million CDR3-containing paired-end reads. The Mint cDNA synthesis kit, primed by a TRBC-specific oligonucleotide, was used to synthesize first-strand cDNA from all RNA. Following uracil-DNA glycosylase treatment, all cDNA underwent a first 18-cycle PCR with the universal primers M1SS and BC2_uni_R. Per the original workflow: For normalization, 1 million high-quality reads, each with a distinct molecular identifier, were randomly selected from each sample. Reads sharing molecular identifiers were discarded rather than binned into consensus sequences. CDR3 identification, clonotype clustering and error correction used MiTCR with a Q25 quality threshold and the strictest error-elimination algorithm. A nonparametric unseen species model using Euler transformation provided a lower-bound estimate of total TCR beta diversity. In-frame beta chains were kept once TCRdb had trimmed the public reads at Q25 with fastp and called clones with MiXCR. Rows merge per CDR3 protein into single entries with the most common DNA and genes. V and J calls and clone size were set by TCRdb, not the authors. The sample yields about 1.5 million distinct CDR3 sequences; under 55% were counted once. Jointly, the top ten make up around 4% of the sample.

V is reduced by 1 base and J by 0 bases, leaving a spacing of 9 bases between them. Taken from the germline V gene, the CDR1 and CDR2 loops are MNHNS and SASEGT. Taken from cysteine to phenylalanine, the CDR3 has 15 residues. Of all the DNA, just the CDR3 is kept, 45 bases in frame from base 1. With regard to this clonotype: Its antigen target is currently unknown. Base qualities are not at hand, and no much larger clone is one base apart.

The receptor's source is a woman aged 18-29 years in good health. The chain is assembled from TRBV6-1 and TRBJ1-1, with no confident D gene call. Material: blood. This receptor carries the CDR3 CASSEVALVNTEAFF. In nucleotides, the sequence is TGTGCCAGCAGTGAAGTCGCCTTGGTGAACACTGAAGCTTTCTTT.